The clone carrying this T cell receptor (beta chain) turned up a few times. Its cognate antigen is unknown. Trimming took off 1 base at V and 0 bases at J, with 10 bases between the two ends. Germline-derived CDR1 and CDR2 are LGHDT and YNNKEL (reference sequence). This CDR3 comprises 16 residues. This entry is derived from a study of blood T cells in healthy people across ages. Primed by a sample-barcoded 5' primer and a J-beta primer mix, a second PCR proceeded for about 6 to 12 cycles. TCRdb re-called the 5' RACE reads with MiXCR, one entry per CDR3 protein. The sample contains 800,000 to 900,000 distinct CDR3 sequences, about 59% of which appear only once. Findings and limits, study-wide: Reliance upon unsorted PBMCs precluded definitive naive versus antigen-experienced comparison. Expanded clonotype changes were possibly confounded by unknown donor CMV status. Naive CD4+ cell counts and diversity both ran higher in long-lived than in aged donors. Naive T cell percentage by flow cytometry tracked strongly with beta diversity.

The receptor was isolated from a man under 40 in good health. The material sequenced was blood. The gene calls are TRBV3-1 and TRBJ2-4; D not certain. The CDR3 spells CASSQGAPIAKNIQYF. CDR3 coding DNA: TGTGCCAGCAGCCAAGGGGCACCAATAGCCAAAAACATTCAGTACTTC.